A selection of T cell receptor beta chains follows, all from one sample in a study of CD8 T cells in Susac syndrome. TCRdb re-called the immunoSEQ multiplex PCR reads with MiXCR, one entry per CDR3 protein. The sample gives 140,000 to 150,000 distinct CDR3 sequences, approximately 95% of which show up once; less than 0.085% is in the top ten. The sample was CD4+ T cells from PBMCs. The receptors originated from a human donor with Susac syndrome. Both conserved end residues are part of each CDR3. D genes are given only for firm matches. A clone size is listed for some rows: how often the clone was seen (once, few, many), or a class if it is expanded.

NA	TRBV20-1	NA	TRBJ2-5	CSARFWGRETQYF	TGCAGTGCTAGATTCTGGGGGCGAGAGACCCAGTACTTC
NA	TRBV13	once	TRBJ1-1	CASSAYGTREAFF	TGTGCCAGCAGCGCCTACGGGACACGGGAAGCTTTCTTT
TRBD2	TRBV7-9	few	TRBJ2-5	CASSPLGLAGWETQYF	TGTGCCAGCAGCCCCCTGGGGCTAGCGGGATGGGAGACCCAGTACTTC
TRBD1	TRBV5-4	NA	TRBJ1-1	CASSPADRVTEAFF	TGTGCCAGCAGCCCCGCCGACAGGGTCACTGAAGCTTTCTTT
NA	TRBV11-2	NA	TRBJ2-3	CASSQGDTQYF	TGTGCCAGCAGCCAAGGGGATACGCAGTATTTT
NA	TRBV3-1	NA	TRBJ2-5	CASSQVGQTQYF	TGTGCCAGCAGCCAAGTGGGGCAGACCCAGTACTTC
NA	TRBV6-6	NA	TRBJ2-2	CASSYRGMGTGELFF	TGTGCCAGCAGTTACCGAGGGATGGGAACCGGGGAGCTGTTTTTT
NA	TRBV14	NA	TRBJ2-1	CASSQVGAYNEQFF	TGTGCCAGCAGCCAAGTCGGAGCCTACAATGAGCAGTTCTTC
NA	TRBV4-1	NA	TRBJ2-5	CASSQFWRETQYF	TGCGCCAGCAGCCAATTTTGGCGAGAGACCCAGTACTTC
NA	TRBV4-1	NA	TRBJ1-1	CASSQQFGGMERSTEAFF	TGCGCCAGCAGTCAACAGTTTGGCGGTATGGAACGAAGCACTGAAGCTTTCTTT
NA	TRBV11-2	NA	TRBJ1-1	CASSLVTGYTEAFF	TGTGCCAGCAGCTTAGTTACGGGGTACACTGAAGCTTTCTTT
NA	TRBV20-1	NA	TRBJ2-5	CSGSSSTTVSETQYF	TGCAGTGGCTCCTCCTCAACTACGGTTTCGGAGACCCAGTACTTC
NA	TRBV6-1	few	TRBJ2-7	CASSMTGREQYF	TGTGCCAGCAGCATGACAGGCCGCGAGCAGTACTTC
NA	TRBV2	NA	TRBJ2-1	CASSEARVWYNEQFF	TGTGCCAGCAGTGAAGCGCGGGTTTGGTACAATGAGCAGTTCTTC
NA	TRBV7-9	NA	TRBJ1-2	CASSFAGDGYTF	TGTGCCAGCAGCTTCGCGGGGGATGGCTACACCTTC
NA	TRBV20-1	NA	TRBJ1-5	CSANDRPNQPQHF	TGCAGTGCTAACGACAGACCCAATCAGCCCCAGCATTTT
NA	TRBV7-3	NA	TRBJ2-5	CASSPGGLGETQYF	TGTGCCAGCAGCCCGGGGGGCTTGGGGGAGACCCAGTACTTC
NA	TRBV7-6	NA	TRBJ1-6	CASSTTVDNSPLHF	TGTGCCAGCAGCACGACAGTGGATAATTCACCCCTCCACTTT
TRBD1	TRBV23-1	NA	TRBJ1-1	CASSQRQGSTEAFF	TGCGCCAGCAGTCAACGACAGGGTTCCACTGAAGCTTTCTTT
NA	TRBV19	NA	TRBJ2-2	CASSTYTGELFF	TGTGCCAGTAGTACTTACACCGGGGAGCTGTTTTTT
NA	TRBV29-1	once	TRBJ2-2	CSVKPGGGTGELFF	TGCAGCGTGAAGCCCGGCGGCGGGACCGGGGAGCTGTTTTTT
TRBD1	TRBV5-1	NA	TRBJ1-2	CASSQGQTNYGYTF	TGCGCCAGCAGCCAGGGACAGACTAACTATGGCTACACCTTC
NA	TRBV28	NA	TRBJ2-2	CASTPGGGNTGELFF	TGTGCCAGCACCCCAGGAGGAGGGAACACCGGGGAGCTGTTTTTT
TRBD1	TRBV6-5	NA	TRBJ1-1	CASSPGTGKAEAFF	TGTGCCAGCAGTCCCGGGACAGGGAAGGCTGAAGCTTTCTTT
NA	TRBV15	NA	TRBJ1-2	CATSDRQPFRYGYTF	TGTGCCACCAGCGATCGACAGCCCTTCCGCTATGGCTACACCTTC
TRBD1	TRBV5-1	NA	TRBJ2-5	CASSFGTGGSPETQYF	TGCGCCAGCAGCTTCGGCACAGGGGGGAGCCCAGAGACCCAGTACTTC
TRBD2	TRBV20-1	NA	TRBJ2-1	CSARDIAGGLYNEQFF	TGCAGTGCTAGGGACATAGCGGGAGGACTATACAATGAGCAGTTCTTC
NA	TRBV4-2	NA	TRBJ2-5	CASSLGGGDQETQYF	TGTGCCAGCAGCCTCGGAGGGGGGGACCAAGAGACCCAGTACTTC
TRBD1	TRBV2	few	TRBJ1-5	CASSSGQGAGQPQHF	TGTGCCAGCAGTTCGGGACAGGGGGCAGGTCAGCCCCAGCATTTT
TRBD1	TRBV9	few	TRBJ2-2	CASSLQGANTGELFF	TGTGCCAGCAGCTTACAGGGGGCTAACACCGGGGAGCTGTTTTTT
NA	TRBV23-1	NA	TRBJ1-6	CASSQLDNQGAYNSPLHF	TGCGCCAGCAGTCAACTCGACAATCAGGGAGCCTATAATTCACCCCTCCACTTT
NA	TRBV12-3/TRBV12-4	NA	TRBJ2-3	CASKASAPDTQYF	TGTGCCAGCAAGGCTAGCGCCCCAGATACGCAGTATTTT
NA	TRBV29-1	NA	TRBJ2-1	CSVEGLATMLNEQFF	TGCAGCGTTGAAGGGTTGGCCACAATGTTAAATGAGCAGTTCTTC
TRBD1	TRBV6-4	NA	TRBJ2-1	CASSDTGEYNEQFF	TGTGCCAGCAGTGATACAGGGGAGTACAATGAGCAGTTCTTC
NA	TRBV13	NA	TRBJ2-1	CASSPKLVGYNEQFF	TGTGCCAGCAGCCCAAAACTAGTTGGGTACAATGAGCAGTTCTTC
NA	TRBV4-2	NA	TRBJ1-4	CASSQDRVNEKLFF	TGTGCCAGCAGCCAAGACCGGGTTAATGAAAAACTGTTTTTT
NA	TRBV20-1	once	TRBJ2-3	CSAWVDTDTQYF	TGCAGTGCTTGGGTTGACACAGATACGCAGTATTTT
NA	TRBV6-1	NA	TRBJ2-2	CASSDQETGELFF	TGTGCCAGCAGTGATCAGGAGACCGGGGAGCTGTTTTTT
NA	TRBV9	NA	TRBJ2-7	CASRGELSSYEQYF	TGTGCCAGCAGGGGGGAGTTGAGCTCCTACGAGCAGTACTTC
NA	TRBV20-1	NA	TRBJ2-4	CSARGQGGPRAKNIQYF	TGCAGTGCTAGGGGTCAGGGGGGCCCCAGGGCCAAAAACATTCAGTACTTC
NA	TRBV18	NA	TRBJ2-6	CASSPQKGILNVLTF	TGTGCCAGCTCACCACAAAAGGGGATCCTCAACGTCCTGACTTTC
TRBD2	TRBV3-1	NA	TRBJ2-5	CASSHTGRKETQYF	TGTGCCAGCAGCCACACCGGGAGGAAAGAGACCCAGTACTTC
NA	TRBV4-1	once	TRBJ2-1	CASSQERDYNEQFF	TGCGCCAGCAGCCAAGAAAGGGACTACAATGAGCAGTTCTTC
NA	TRBV20-1	NA	TRBJ2-7	CSARASPTSQYF	TGCAGTGCTAGAGCCTCCCCCACCTCACAGTACTTC
TRBD1	TRBV18	NA	TRBJ1-2	CASSPPEDRGGYTF	TGTGCCAGCTCACCACCGGAGGACAGGGGCGGCTACACCTTC
TRBD2	TRBV7-2	NA	TRBJ2-5	CASRSSGRPEETQYF	TGTGCCAGCAGATCTAGCGGGAGGCCCGAAGAGACCCAGTACTTC
NA	TRBV28	NA	TRBJ2-7	CASSLDRPAEQYF	TGTGCCAGCAGTTTAGACAGACCCGCCGAGCAGTACTTC
NA	TRBV5-4	few	TRBJ2-5	CASSLGGGRETQYF	TGTGCCAGCAGCTTGGGAGGAGGCAGAGAGACCCAGTACTTC
NA	TRBV12-3/TRBV12-4	NA	TRBJ2-7	CASSLGGLTGYEQYF	TGTGCCAGCAGTTTAGGGGGACTGACTGGTTACGAGCAGTACTTC
NA	TRBV7-9	NA	TRBJ2-3	CASSPRLADTQYF	TGTGCCAGCAGCCCCAGACTAGCAGATACGCAGTATTTT
TRBD1	TRBV15	NA	TRBJ1-5	CATSSDRDRPTYSNQPQHF	TGTGCCACCAGCAGCGACCGGGACAGGCCGACGTATAGCAATCAGCCCCAGCATTTT
NA	TRBV29-1	NA	TRBJ2-6	CSVAVSGANVLTF	TGCAGCGTTGCTGTCTCTGGGGCCAACGTCCTGACTTTC
TRBD1	TRBV5-1	once	TRBJ1-5	CASSLGQGENQPQHF	TGCGCCAGCAGCTTGGGACAGGGGGAAAATCAGCCCCAGCATTTT
NA	TRBV7-2	NA	TRBJ1-2	CASSPYGDYGYTF	TGTGCCAGCAGCCCATATGGAGATTATGGCTACACCTTC
TRBD2	TRBV9	NA	TRBJ2-3	CASSGPGAGRKQYF	TGTGCCAGCAGCGGACCGGGAGCGGGGCGCAAGCAGTATTTT